Listed below are T cell receptor beta chains from one sample, sequenced in a study of blood T cell repertoires in COVID-19. The table came from immunoSEQ multiplex PCR; TCRdb's copy has only in-frame clones and leaves some out. There are under 300,000 clones in the sample; approximately 86% occur only once, and 3.3% lies in the top ten. Specimen: PBMCs or T cells enriched from blood (not recorded which). The source of these receptors is a woman aged 40-49 years with acute COVID-19. Both conserved end residues are part of each CDR3. Fields, in order: D gene, clone size, J gene, V gene, CDR3 protein, CDR3 DNA. A D gene is named only where the DNA matches it firmly. Size values are once, few and many counts, or a class for expanded clones, and some rows have none.

NA NA TRBJ1-5 TRBV5-1 CASSWTPGVNQPQHF TGCGCCAGCAGCTGGACCCCCGGGGTCAATCAGCCCCAGCATTTT
TRBD1 NA TRBJ2-1 TRBV18 CASSPRDRAGNEQFF TGTGCCAGCTCACCTCGGGACAGGGCAGGAAATGAGCAGTTCTTC
TRBD1 NA TRBJ1-5 TRBV5-6 CASSFGQGLFSNQPQHF TGTGCCAGCAGCTTCGGACAGGGGCTTTTTAGCAATCAGCCCCAGCATTTT
NA NA TRBJ2-3 TRBV19 CASSSSDSKVPDTQYF TGTGCCAGTAGTTCTTCGGACTCGAAGGTCCCAGATACGCAGTATTTT
NA once TRBJ2-6 TRBV5-1 CASQRGSGANVLTF TGCGCCAGCCAACGGGGGTCTGGGGCCAACGTCCTGACTTTC
TRBD1 NA TRBJ1-4 TRBV29-1 CSVIWAGGREKLFF TGCAGCGTTATCTGGGCAGGGGGCCGTGAAAAACTGTTTTTT
NA NA TRBJ2-7 TRBV11-3 CASSLGQASYEQYF TGTGCCAGCAGCTTAGGGCAGGCCAGCTACGAGCAGTACTTC
NA NA TRBJ2-5 TRBV11-3 CASSSDRATQYF TGTGCCAGCAGCTCTGATAGAGCGACCCAGTACTTC
NA NA TRBJ1-1 TRBV19 CASSSEGVDEAFF TGTGCCAGTAGCTCCGAGGGGGTAGATGAAGCTTTCTTT
NA NA TRBJ1-2 TRBV29-1 CSVKGGRDYGYTF TGCAGCGTTAAGGGGGGGCGCGACTATGGCTACACCTTC
NA few TRBJ2-7 TRBV4-1 CASSHRGPTYEQYF TGCGCCAGCAGCCATCGCGGGCCCACCTACGAGCAGTACTTC
NA NA TRBJ2-7 TRBV5-1 CASSLGGFYEQYF TGCGCCAGCAGCCTCGGAGGGTTCTACGAGCAGTACTTC
NA NA TRBJ1-3 TRBV7-6 CASSLVDGLSGNTIYF TGTGCCAGCAGCTTAGTTGACGGGTTATCAGGAAACACCATATATTTT
NA NA TRBJ2-1 TRBV11-2 CASSSSREQFF TGTGCCAGCAGCTCCTCCAGGGAGCAGTTCTTC
NA NA TRBJ2-3 TRBV9 CASSSRLERSTDTQYF TGTGCCAGCAGTTCTAGACTAGAACGCAGTACAGATACGCAGTATTTT
NA NA TRBJ2-5 TRBV10-2 CASSDRGGPWETQYF TGCGCCAGCAGTGATAGAGGAGGGCCGTGGGAGACCCAGTACTTC
TRBD2 few TRBJ2-7 TRBV5-4 CASSPGGGLAGNYEQYF TGTGCCAGCAGCCCCGGGGGGGGACTAGCGGGAAATTACGAGCAGTACTTC
TRBD2 NA TRBJ2-1 TRBV5-1 CASSPTAGGFGNEQFF TGCGCCAGCAGCCCCACAGCGGGAGGGTTCGGAAATGAGCAGTTCTTC
TRBD1 NA TRBJ2-1 TRBV5-1 CASSPNRDRGIYEQFF TGCGCCAGCAGCCCCAACCGGGACAGGGGAATATATGAGCAGTTCTTC
TRBD1 NA TRBJ2-3 TRBV7-2 CASSFDRGTDTQYF TGTGCCAGCAGCTTTGACAGGGGCACAGATACGCAGTATTTT
TRBD1 NA TRBJ1-5 TRBV5-1 CASSPGQGGSNQPQHF TGCGCCAGCAGCCCAGGACAGGGGGGTAGCAATCAGCCCCAGCATTTT
NA NA TRBJ2-2 TRBV21-1 CAYPNRVTNTGELFF TGTGCCTACCCCAACCGGGTCACGAACACCGGGGAGCTGTTTTTT
TRBD2 few TRBJ2-1 TRBV24-1 CATSRTSGRQPYNEQFF TGTGCCACCTCCCGGACTAGCGGGAGGCAACCCTACAATGAGCAGTTCTTC
NA few TRBJ2-1 TRBV5-1 CASSSDIYNEQFF TGCGCCAGCAGCTCAGACATCTACAATGAGCAGTTCTTC
NA NA TRBJ2-7 TRBV5-6 CASSLLLATVEQYF TGTGCCAGCAGCTTGCTGCTAGCGACGGTCGAGCAGTACTTC
NA NA TRBJ2-1 TRBV6-5 CASRPQGSSYNEQFF TGTGCCAGCAGGCCCCAGGGGAGCTCCTACAATGAGCAGTTCTTC
NA NA TRBJ1-1 TRBV21-1 CASSKSSGQGTFF TGTGCCAGCAGCAAATCTTCGGGACAGGGGACGTTCTTT
NA NA TRBJ1-1 TRBV18 CASSPSLGGTEAFF TGTGCCAGCTCACCTTCGCTTGGCGGCACTGAAGCTTTCTTT
NA few TRBJ2-7 TRBV5-1 CASSVGLFLYEQYF TGCGCCAGCAGCGTAGGACTATTCCTCTACGAGCAGTACTTC
NA few TRBJ1-4 TRBV2 CASSEFRTATNEKLFF TGTGCCAGCAGTGAATTTCGAACAGCAACTAATGAAAAACTGTTTTTT
TRBD2 once TRBJ2-3 TRBV3-1/TRBV3-2 CASSQDSSGKDTQYF TGTGCCAGCAGCCAAGATTCTAGCGGGAAAGATACGCAGTATTTT
NA few TRBJ2-1 TRBV19 CASSIDLRRDRNNEQFF TGTGCCAGTAGTATAGACTTACGGAGGGACCGAAACAATGAGCAGTTCTTC
NA NA TRBJ1-2 TRBV6-5 CASRNDYYGYTF TGTGCCAGTAGAAACGACTACTATGGCTACACCTTC